This T cell receptor beta chain was captured by sequencing in a study of OX40 agonist ivuxolimab in advanced cancers. At the level of the study: Given to patients was ivuxolimab, an agonistic anti-OX40 (CD134) antibody. Participants averaged roughly 57 years of age (range roughly 23 to 80) and were 82.7% male. There were three patients with partial responses, one having hepatocellular carcinoma and two cutaneous melanoma.

This CDR3 contains 16 residues. CDR1 is MNHEY, CDR2 SMNVEV, per germline (reference sequence). Trimming removed 5 bases from V and 3 bases from J; junction bases left unmatched: 7. Some clones are missing from TCRdb's copy, which holds only in-frame ones; the method was immunoSEQ multiplex PCR. The sample gives about 61,000 clones, roughly four fifths of which show up once; 3.4% is in the top ten. The receptor's source is an adult with an advanced solid tumor such as melanoma, head and neck, liver or kidney cancer. Sample: CD4+ or CD8+ T cells sorted from blood, taken in a trial of the OX40 agonist ivuxolimab. V is TRBV27 and J is TRBJ1-5, with 10 bases identical to TRBD1. This CDR3 reads CASSLTGQGSNQPQHF. The CDR3 DNA is TGTGCCAGCAGTCTAACGGGACAGGGGTCCAATCAGCCCCAGCATTTT.